The rows below give T cell receptor beta chains drawn from one sample of a study of CD8 T cells in Susac syndrome. TCRdb recomputed calls from the immunoSEQ multiplex PCR reads with MiXCR, one row per CDR3 protein. The sample consists of roughly 330,000 distinct CDR3 sequences, 90% to 95% of them appearing once. Sequencing was carried out using CD4+ T cells from PBMCs. All receptors come from a human donor with multiple sclerosis. The conserved cysteine and the conserved F or W are not part of the CDR3 here.

j_gene,v_gene,CDR3aa
TRBJ2-3,TRBV24-1,ATSTSNRTKGLRDTQY
TRBJ1-1,TRBV20-1,SATPYRAERLEAF
TRBJ2-7,TRBV19,ASSIPPYEQY
TRBJ2-1,TRBV29-1,SVGGGGPPRRGSYNEQF
TRBJ2-5,TRBV10-3,AISEKRRNQETQY
TRBJ2-3,TRBV11-1,ASSLVGGGDTQY
TRBJ1-5,TRBV29-1,SAGSRDRIGQPQH
TRBJ2-5,TRBV18,ASSSDRTSGLQETQY
TRBJ2-7,TRBV4-1,ASSQARAVYEQY
TRBJ1-4,TRBV20-1,SASWGANEKLF
TRBJ2-2,TRBV4-1,ASSQDQLRTNTGELF
TRBJ1-4,TRBV7-9,ASSLGLGEKLF
TRBJ1-1,TRBV4-2,ASSQERGMNTEAF
TRBJ1-4,TRBV5-1,ASSAGGLGREKLF
TRBJ1-2,TRBV7-2,ASSFLFSRVPNYGYT
TRBJ1-5,TRBV2,ASSPGSPTQPQH
TRBJ2-1,TRBV29-1,SVAPGYNEQF
TRBJ1-2,TRBV7-9,ASSRNSGAGYT
TRBJ2-3,TRBV10-3,AISGGATDTQY
TRBJ1-2,TRBV18,ASSPRQGAGYT
TRBJ2-1,TRBV9,ASSSLAGASYNEQF
TRBJ1-4,TRBV5-1,ASSAENSQEGEKLF
TRBJ2-7,TRBV7-9,ASSLLSLTLHYEQY
TRBJ2-2,TRBV18,ASSPSGTSTTGELF
TRBJ2-1,TRBV27,ASSMDSGPYNEQF
TRBJ2-5,TRBV18,ASSPSGIVKETQY
TRBJ1-1,TRBV4-2,ASSPQDSATEAF
TRBJ2-5,TRBV3-1,ASSQPQGNGETQY
TRBJ1-2,TRBV6-1,ASSTGGGYT
TRBJ1-1,TRBV19,ASMHGTPSMNTEAF
TRBJ2-3,TRBV29-1,SSPQQGNTDTQY
TRBJ2-5,TRBV6-5,ASSYGLAGGGEETQY
TRBJ2-2,TRBV4-1,ASSQEWTGVTGELF
TRBJ1-4,TRBV7-9,ASSPRGGQNFEKLF
TRBJ2-7,TRBV29-1,SVATSGSYGEQY
TRBJ2-3,TRBV7-8,ASSPRRAGVSGTDTQY
TRBJ1-5,TRBV2,ASNPGLGQPQH
TRBJ1-1,TRBV20-1,SAYNYGYTEAF
TRBJ1-2,TRBV11-2,ASSQSGGGGYGYT
TRBJ1-5,TRBV15,ATSRERTAGNQPQH
TRBJ2-5,TRBV18,ASGDSLQQETQY
TRBJ2-7,TRBV10-3,ASRDGTYEQY
TRBJ1-1,TRBV19,ASSMRGADTEAF
TRBJ1-1,TRBV29-1,SAVGHTEAF